These 20 T cell receptor beta chains originate from one sample sequenced in a study of identical twins. One entry per CDR3 protein, called by TCRdb with MiXCR from the 5' RACE reads. The data contain hundreds of thousands of distinct CDR3 sequences, around an eighth of them singletons. Separately, the same data were catalogued under a study of yellow fever vaccine responses in identical twins.

The sequenced sample was CD8+ T cells sorted from blood. The receptors shown here come from a woman aged 18-30 years in good health.

This clonotype was seen more than once but under ten times. This sequence joins TRBV2 and TRBJ2-7; D is unresolved. This CDR3 is 14 amino acids long. With 3 bases removed from V and 0 bases from J, the gap between germline ends came to 9 bases. Germline CDR1 reads SNHLY; CDR2 reads FYNNEI. The CDR3 spells CASSDSNSSYEQYF. CDR3 DNA: TGTGCCAGCAGTGACAGTAATAGCTCCTACGAGCAGTACTTC.

CDR3 in DNA: TGTGCCAGCAGCTTTTTTTGGGGAAGAGTGACCCAGTACTTC. Amino acids: CASSFFWGRVTQYF. The gene calls are TRBV13 and TRBJ2-5; D unresolved. The germline V gene encodes CDR1 PRHDT and CDR2 FYEKMQ (reference sequence). The CDR3 has 14 residues. V lost 3 bases to trimming and J lost 7 bases, with 15 bases between them. Full variable domain (rest looked up from reference TRBV13 and TRBJ2-5): AAGVIQSPRHLIKEKRETATLKCYPIPRHDTVYWYQQGPGQDPQFLISFYEKMQSDKGSIPDRFSAQQFSDYHSELNMSSLELGDSALYFCASSFFWGRVTQYFGPGTRLLVL.

This clonotype was counted between two and nine times. V and J are TRBV12-3 or TRBV12-4 and TRBJ2-1, with 7 nucleotides matching TRBD1. There are 14 residues in the CDR3. V was pared by 3 bases and J by 5 bases, with 4 bases of the junction left unmatched. CDR3 sequence reads: CASSLATGDNEQFF. As DNA, the CDR3 is TGTGCCAGCAGTTTGGCAACAGGGGACAATGAGCAGTTCTTC.

CDR3 in amino acids: CASSPQVAIRAYEQYV. CDR3 coding DNA: TGTGCCAGCAGCCCGCAGGTAGCGATAAGGGCTTACGAGCAGTACGTC. The rearrangement links TRBV28 to TRBJ2-7, with TRBD2 as a possible D gene (5 bases). V lost 6 bases and J 4 bases, leaving 22 bases between the germline ends. CDR3 length: 16 amino acids. Germline V gives CDR1 MDHEN, CDR2 SYDVKM.

This clonotype has only a few counts. The rearrangement joins TRBV6-2 or TRBV6-3 to TRBJ2-5, with D possibly being TRBD2 (7 bases). Germline CDR1 is MNHEY and CDR2 is SVGEGT. CDR3 length: 20 amino acids. The V gene lost 6 bases and the J gene lost 0 bases, with 29 bases spanning the gap. The CDR3 region has the DNA TGTGCCAGCAGCTCCTCTGTCGCAGGGGTGAGCGGGGCGAACCAAGAGACCCAGTACTTC. Its translation: CASSSSVAGVSGANQETQYF.

In its sample, this clonotype was seen a few times. The rearrangement uses TRBV9 and TRBJ2-7; D may be TRBD1 (6 bases). CDR1 is SGDLS and CDR2 is YYNGEE in the germline V gene. Trimming shortened V by 1 base and J by 4 bases, and 12 bases separated the two germline ends. The CDR3 length is 14 residues. As DNA, the CDR3 is TGTGCCAGCAGCGTATCCCAGGGGTTGTACGAGCAGTACTTC. Translating it yields CASSVSQGLYEQYF. The full variable domain, with the rest looked up from reference TRBV9 and TRBJ2-7, is DSGVTQTPKHLITATGQRVTLRCSPRSGDLSVYWYQQSLDQGLQFLIQYYNGEERAKGNILERFSAQQFPDLHSELNLSSLELGDSALYFCASSVSQGLYEQYFGPGTRLTVT.

This clonotype was seen a handful of times. The CDR3 is CATSDLDSLAGELFF. CDR3 sequence (DNA): TGTGCCACCAGTGATTTAGACAGCCTGGCCGGGGAGCTGTTTTTT. V usage is TRBV24-1 and J usage is TRBJ2-2, with a weak D call TRBD1 (5 bases). The CDR3 covers 15 residues. V lost 1 base and J 6 bases, leaving 11 bases between the germline ends. Germline lookup yields CDR1 KGHDR and CDR2 SFDVKD.

The sample holds many counts of this clonotype. The chain couples TRBV4-1 to TRBJ1-1; no firm D call. CDR3 length equals 15 residues. Trimming cost V 4 bases and J 0 bases, with 12 bases left between them. Germline values: CDR1 MGHRA, CDR2 YSYEKL. CDR3 region: CASSRAGGMNTEAFF. The CDR3 bases are TGCGCCAGCAGCCGAGCTGGAGGGATGAACACTGAAGCTTTCTTT.

The V gene is TRBV28, the J gene TRBJ2-1; no firm D call. The CDR3 totals 15 residues. Trimming stripped 1 base from V and 6 bases from J, with 13 bases between. Per germline, CDR1 MDHEN and CDR2 SYDVKM. The CDR3 sequence is CASSLSIASINEQFF. DNA of the CDR3: TGTGCCAGCAGTTTATCCATAGCCAGCATCAATGAGCAGTTCTTC.

V is TRBV2 and J is TRBJ2-1; 8 nucleotides agree with TRBD2. The germline gives CDR1 SNHLY, CDR2 FYNNEI. The V segment lost 1 base and the J segment 4 bases; nucleotides outside the gene matches: 12. CDR3 size: 18 residues. CDR3 sequence reads: CASSEVAGHYEEYNEQFF. CDR3 coding DNA: TGTGCCAGCAGTGAAGTAGCGGGGCACTATGAGGAGTACAATGAGCAGTTCTTC.

This clonotype showed up just a few times. The chain combines TRBV10-3 with TRBJ1-2; 10 bases fit TRBD1. The length of the CDR3 is 16 residues. J lost 3 bases, V lost 6 bases, and 10 bases had no gene match. Per germline, CDR1 ENHRY and CDR2 SYGVKD. CDR3 DNA sequence: TGTGCCATCAGCCCTCCGGGACAGGGGTATGACTATGGCTACACCTTC. This codes for CAISPPGQGYDYGYTF.

This clonotype has a handful of counts. This chain joins TRBV20-1 and TRBJ1-2, with 8 nucleotides matching TRBD1. The length of the CDR3 is 15 residues. J was trimmed by 7 bases and V by 1 base; bases with no gene match: 11. Germline V lookup: CDR1 DFQATT, CDR2 SNEGSKA (reference sequence). DNA of the CDR3: TGCAGTGCTAGAGTAGTGGGACAGGTTATTTTTGGCTACACCTTC. Protein sequence: CSARVVGQVIFGYTF.

This clonotype has only a few counts. J is TRBJ2-7 and V is TRBV7-6; no definite D call. V lost 5 bases and J 1 base, leaving 15 bases between the germline ends. The germline CDR1 and CDR2 sequences are SGHVS and FNYEAQ. The CDR3 is made up of 15 amino acids. The CDR3 loop is CASSINRAPSYEQYF. The CDR3 bases are TGTGCCAGCAGCATAAACCGGGCACCTTCCTACGAGCAGTACTTC.

For the CDR3, the DNA is TGCAGTGCTAGAGAAAAAGCGGGAGACATATACGAGCAGTACTTC. The encoded protein is CSAREKAGDIYEQYF. V and J are TRBV20-1 and TRBJ2-7, with 8 bases identical to TRBD2. Germline V gene lookup returns CDR1 DFQATT and CDR2 SNEGSKA (reference sequence). The CDR3 is 15 residues long. V lost 0 bases and J lost 4; bases outside the gene matches: 8.

This clonotype was recorded many times. This chain uses TRBV7-2 with TRBJ2-1; D gene uncertain. This CDR3 spans 15 amino acids. Germline values: CDR1 SGHTA, CDR2 FQGNSA. V dropped 0 bases and J dropped 0 bases, with 6 bases sitting between them. The CDR3 sequence is CASSLAFCSYNEQFF. CDR3 nucleotide sequence: TGTGCCAGCAGCTTAGCTTTTTGCTCCTACAATGAGCAGTTCTTC.

This chain uses TRBV12-3 or TRBV12-4 with TRBJ2-7; D is unresolved. The germline V and J ends were trimmed by 5 bases and 7 bases, with 12 bases remaining between them. The CDR3 sequence is 12 residues long. CDR3 residues: CASSPRPGEQYF. The CDR3 DNA follows: TGTGCCAGCAGTCCCCGACCCGGGGAGCAGTACTTC.

V and J are TRBV4-1 and TRBJ2-7, with a weak D call TRBD2 (5 bases). Between the trimmed V and J ends, which lost 5 bases and 4 bases, there was a span of 12 bases. CDR3 length equals 13 residues. Germline V gives CDR1 MGHRA, CDR2 YSYEKL. CDR3 region: CASSGNREYEQYF. The CDR3 nucleotides read TGCGCCAGCAGCGGAAACCGGGAATACGAGCAGTACTTC.

The V call is TRBV5-5, the J call TRBJ1-5, with unresolved D. Germline CDR1 and CDR2: SGHKS and YYEKEE (reference sequence). This CDR3 is built from 14 residues. Trimming removed 2 bases from V and 7 bases from J, with 13 bases in between. The CDR3 loop is CASSLGPGPQPQHF. Written as DNA, the CDR3 is TGTGCCAGCAGCTTAGGTCCAGGCCCACAGCCCCAGCATTTT.

This clonotype appeared a few times. This chain joins TRBV28 and TRBJ2-5, with TRBD2 as a possible D gene (6 bases). Germline V gene lookup returns CDR1 MDHEN and CDR2 SYDVKM. The CDR3 runs 16 residues. V shed 1 base and J shed 4 bases, with 16 bases lying between them. The CDR3 reads CASSLLGRVGGETQYF. CDR3 coding DNA: TGTGCCAGCAGTTTATTGGGCCGCGTGGGGGGAGAGACCCAGTACTTC.

This clonotype occurred a few times. V gene TRBV4-1 combines with J gene TRBJ2-2; unclear D gene. Between the trimmed V and J ends, which lost 3 bases and 4 bases, there was a span of 6 bases. Germline lookup yields CDR1 MGHRA and CDR2 YSYEKL. The CDR3 contains 13 residues. The CDR3 here is CASSQIGTGELFF. CDR3 coding DNA: TGCGCCAGCAGCCAGATCGGCACCGGGGAGCTGTTTTTT.